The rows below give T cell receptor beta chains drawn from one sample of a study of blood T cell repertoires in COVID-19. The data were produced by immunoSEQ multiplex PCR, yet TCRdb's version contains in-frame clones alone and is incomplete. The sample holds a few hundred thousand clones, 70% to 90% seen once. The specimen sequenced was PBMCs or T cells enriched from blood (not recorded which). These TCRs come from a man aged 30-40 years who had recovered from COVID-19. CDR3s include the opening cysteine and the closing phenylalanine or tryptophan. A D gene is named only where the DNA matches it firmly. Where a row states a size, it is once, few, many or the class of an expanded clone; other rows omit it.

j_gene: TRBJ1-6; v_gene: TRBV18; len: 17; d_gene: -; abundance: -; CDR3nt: TGTGCCAGCTCACCACTGGGGGCAGGTGGAAATAATTCACCCCTCCACTTT; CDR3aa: CASSPLGAGGNNSPLHF
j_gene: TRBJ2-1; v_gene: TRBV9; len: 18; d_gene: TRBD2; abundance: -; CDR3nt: TGTGCCAGCAGCGTAGGCGGAGAGGGCGGGGGGGCCTACAATGAGCAGTTCTTC; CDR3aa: CASSVGGEGGGAYNEQFF
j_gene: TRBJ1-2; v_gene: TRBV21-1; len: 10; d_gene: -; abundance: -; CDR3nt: TGTGCCAGCATCCTTAATGGCTACACCTTC; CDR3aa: CASILNGYTF
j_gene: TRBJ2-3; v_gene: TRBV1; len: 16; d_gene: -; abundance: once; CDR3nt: TGCACCAGCAGCCGCATACTAGCGGGGGGGCTAAATACGCAGTATTTT; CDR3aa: CTSSRILAGGLNTQYF
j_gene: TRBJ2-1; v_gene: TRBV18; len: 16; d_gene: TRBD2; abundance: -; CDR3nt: TGTGCCAGCTCACCACCCGGCGGGGGGTCGTCCAATGAGCAGTTCTTC; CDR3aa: CASSPPGGGSSNEQFF
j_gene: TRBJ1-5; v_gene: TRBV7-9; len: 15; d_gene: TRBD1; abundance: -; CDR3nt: TGTGCCAGCAGCTTAGGGACAGGGTACTATCAGCCCCAGCATTTT; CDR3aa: CASSLGTGYYQPQHF
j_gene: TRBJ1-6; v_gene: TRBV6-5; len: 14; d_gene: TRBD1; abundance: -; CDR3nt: TGTGCCAGCAGTCCGGGACAGGGGATTTCACCCCTCCACTTT; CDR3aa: CASSPGQGISPLHF
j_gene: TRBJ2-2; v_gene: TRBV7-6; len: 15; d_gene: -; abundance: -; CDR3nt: TGTGCCAGCAGCTTCGAGAGGCTGAACACCGGGGAGCTGTTTTTT; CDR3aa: CASSFERLNTGELFF
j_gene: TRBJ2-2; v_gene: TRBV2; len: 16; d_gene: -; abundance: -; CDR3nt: TGTGCCAGCAGTGAAGCGCTTCGAGGAGACACCGGGGAGCTGTTTTTT; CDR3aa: CASSEALRGDTGELFF
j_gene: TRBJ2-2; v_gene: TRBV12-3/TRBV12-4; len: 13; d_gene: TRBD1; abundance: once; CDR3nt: TGTGCCAGCAGTCGTACAGGGGTCGGGGAGCTGTTTTTT; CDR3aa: CASSRTGVGELFF
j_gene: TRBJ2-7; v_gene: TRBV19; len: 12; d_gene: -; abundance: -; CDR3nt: TGTGCCAGTAGTAACAGGGCCGACGAGCAGTACTTC; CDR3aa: CASSNRADEQYF
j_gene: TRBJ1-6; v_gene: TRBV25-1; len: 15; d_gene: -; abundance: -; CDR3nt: TGTGCCAGCGCCCCGGAAGGGGGATTTGGGTCACCCCTCCACTTT; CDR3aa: CASAPEGGFGSPLHF
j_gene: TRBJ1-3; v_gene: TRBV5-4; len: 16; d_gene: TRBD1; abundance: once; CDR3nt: TGTGCCAGCAGCACCACCGGGACAGGCTCTGGAAACACCATATATTTT; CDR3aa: CASSTTGTGSGNTIYF
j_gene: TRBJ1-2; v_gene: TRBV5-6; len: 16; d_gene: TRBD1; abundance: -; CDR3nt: TGTGCCAGCAGCTTGGAGACAGGGGGCGCGAACTATGGCTACACCTTC; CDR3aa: CASSLETGGANYGYTF
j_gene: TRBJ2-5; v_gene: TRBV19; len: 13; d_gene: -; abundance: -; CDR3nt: TGTGCCAGTAGGGCTAGCGATTGGGAGACCCAGTACTTC; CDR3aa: CASRASDWETQYF
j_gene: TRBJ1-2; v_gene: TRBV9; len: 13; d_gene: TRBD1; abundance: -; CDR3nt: TGTGCCAGCAGCGCAGACAGGGGTAAAGGCTACACCTTC; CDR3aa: CASSADRGKGYTF
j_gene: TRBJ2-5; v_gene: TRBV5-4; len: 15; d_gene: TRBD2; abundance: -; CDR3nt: TGTGCCACCTCTAGCGGGGGGACGACTCAAGAGACCCAGTACTTC; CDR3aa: CATSSGGTTQETQYF
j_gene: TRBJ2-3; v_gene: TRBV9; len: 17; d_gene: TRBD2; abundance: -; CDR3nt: TGTGCCAGCAGCGGGACTAGCGGGGGGTACGGCACAGATACGCAGTATTTT; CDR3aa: CASSGTSGGYGTDTQYF
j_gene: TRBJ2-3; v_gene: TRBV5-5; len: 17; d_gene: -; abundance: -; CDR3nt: TGTGCCAGCAGCTTGGGGGAAGGCGAGGGAAGCACAGATACGCAGTATTTT; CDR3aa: CASSLGEGEGSTDTQYF
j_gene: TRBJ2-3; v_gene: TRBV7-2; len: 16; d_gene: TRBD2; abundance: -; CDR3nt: TGTGCCAGCAGCTTAGCGACTAGCGGGGGGGCCCGTACGCAGTATTTT; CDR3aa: CASSLATSGGARTQYF
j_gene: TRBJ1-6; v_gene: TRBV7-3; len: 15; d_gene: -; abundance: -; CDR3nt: TGTGCCAGCAGCTCGACAGGAGGTCGTAATTCACCCCTCCACTTT; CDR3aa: CASSSTGGRNSPLHF
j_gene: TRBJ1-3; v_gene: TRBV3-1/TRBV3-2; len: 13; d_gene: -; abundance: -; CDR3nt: TGTGCCAGCAGGGCTTTGTCTGGAAACACCATATATTTT; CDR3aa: CASRALSGNTIYF
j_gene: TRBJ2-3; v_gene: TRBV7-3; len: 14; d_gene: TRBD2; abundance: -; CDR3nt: TGTGCCAGCAGTCCCGGACTAGGACGAGATACGCAGTATTTT; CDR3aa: CASSPGLGRDTQYF
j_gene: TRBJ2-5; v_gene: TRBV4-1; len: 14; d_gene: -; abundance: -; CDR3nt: TGCGCCAGCAGCCTCTCCCCGTACGGGGAGACCCAGTACTTC; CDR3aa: CASSLSPYGETQYF
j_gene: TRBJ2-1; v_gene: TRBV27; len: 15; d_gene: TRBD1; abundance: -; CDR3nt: TGTGCCAGCAGTCTACAGGGGGTCTCGGTCGATGAGCAGTTCTTC; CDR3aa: CASSLQGVSVDEQFF
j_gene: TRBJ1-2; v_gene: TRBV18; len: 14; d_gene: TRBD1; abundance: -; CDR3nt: TGTGCCAGCTCACCTGGACAGGGTGGAGATGGCTACACCTTC; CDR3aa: CASSPGQGGDGYTF
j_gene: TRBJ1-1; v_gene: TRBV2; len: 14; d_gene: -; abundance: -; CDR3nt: TGTGCCAGCAGTGAACCCCTCCAGGTCACTGAAGCTTTCTTT; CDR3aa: CASSEPLQVTEAFF
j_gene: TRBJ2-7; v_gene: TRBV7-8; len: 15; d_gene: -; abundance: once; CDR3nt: TGTGCCAGCAGCTTAGCGGGCTTCAAAGACTACGAGCAGTACTTC; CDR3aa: CASSLAGFKDYEQYF
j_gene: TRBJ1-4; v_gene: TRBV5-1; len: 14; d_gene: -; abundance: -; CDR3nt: TGCGCCAGCAGCTTGGTGCCCCTAAATGAAAAACTGTTTTTT; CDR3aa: CASSLVPLNEKLFF
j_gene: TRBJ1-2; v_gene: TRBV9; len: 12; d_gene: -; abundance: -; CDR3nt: TGTGCCAGCAGCGCAGCTAACTATGGCTACACCTTC; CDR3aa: CASSAANYGYTF
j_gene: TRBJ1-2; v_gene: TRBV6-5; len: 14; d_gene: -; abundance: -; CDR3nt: TGTGCCAGCAGCCACCCGACAGGCCCGGGCGGCTACACCTTC; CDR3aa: CASSHPTGPGGYTF
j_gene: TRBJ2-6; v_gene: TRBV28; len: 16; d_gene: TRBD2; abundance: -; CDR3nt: TGTGCCACCTCCAACGCGGGGGGCTCTGGGGCCAACGTCCTGACTTTC; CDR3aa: CATSNAGGSGANVLTF
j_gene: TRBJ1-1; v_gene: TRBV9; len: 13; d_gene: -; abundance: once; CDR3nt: TGTGCCAGCAGCCCCAGGATGGACACTGAAGCTTTCTTT; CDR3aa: CASSPRMDTEAFF
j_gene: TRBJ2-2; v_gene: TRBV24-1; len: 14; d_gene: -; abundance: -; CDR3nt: TGTGCCACCAGTGAGCACGGGACTCGTGAGGAGCTGTTTTTT; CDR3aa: CATSEHGTREELFF
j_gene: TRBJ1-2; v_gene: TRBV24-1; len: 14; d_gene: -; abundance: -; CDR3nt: TGTGCCACCAGTGACCCTACAGGGAACTATGGCTACACCTTC; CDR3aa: CATSDPTGNYGYTF
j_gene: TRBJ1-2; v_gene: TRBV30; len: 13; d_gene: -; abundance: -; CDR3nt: TGTGCCTGGGGAGCTCGGGGGGTTTATGGCTACACCTTC; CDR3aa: CAWGARGVYGYTF
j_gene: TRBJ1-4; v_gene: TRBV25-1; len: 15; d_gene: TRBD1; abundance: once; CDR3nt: TGTGCCAGCAGTCGGGACAGGGGGCTTAGTGAAAAACTGTTTTTT; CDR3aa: CASSRDRGLSEKLFF
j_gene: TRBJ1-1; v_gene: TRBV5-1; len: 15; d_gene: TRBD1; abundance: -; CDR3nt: TGCGCCAGCAGTCAAACCGGGACAGAAAACACTGAAGCTTTCTTT; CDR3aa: CASSQTGTENTEAFF
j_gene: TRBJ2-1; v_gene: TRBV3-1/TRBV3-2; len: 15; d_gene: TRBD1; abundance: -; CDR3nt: TGTGCCAGCAGCCACCGACAGGGGAAGGGGAATGAGCAGTTCTTC; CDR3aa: CASSHRQGKGNEQFF
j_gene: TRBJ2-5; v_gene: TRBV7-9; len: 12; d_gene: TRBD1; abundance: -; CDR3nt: TGTGCCAGCAGCCAGGGAACAGGGGGCCAGTACTTC; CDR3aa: CASSQGTGGQYF
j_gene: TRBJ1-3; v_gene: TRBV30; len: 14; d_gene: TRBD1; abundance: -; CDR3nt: TGTGCCTCGAACCCCCGACAGGGAAGAAACACCATATATTTT; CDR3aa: CASNPRQGRNTIYF
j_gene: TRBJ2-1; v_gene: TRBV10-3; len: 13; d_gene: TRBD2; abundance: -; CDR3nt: TGTGCCATAGCGGGGGGCTCCTACAATGAGCAGTTCTTC; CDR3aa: CAIAGGSYNEQFF
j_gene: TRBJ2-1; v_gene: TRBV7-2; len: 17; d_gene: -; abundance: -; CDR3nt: TGTGCCAGCAGCCCCCGGGTGCCGGCCAGCTCCTACAATGAGCAGTTCTTC; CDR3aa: CASSPRVPASSYNEQFF
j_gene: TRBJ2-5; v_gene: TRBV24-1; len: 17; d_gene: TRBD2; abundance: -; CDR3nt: TGTGCCACCAGTGACCCAACTAGCGGGGGGGACCAAGAGACCCAGTACTTC; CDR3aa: CATSDPTSGGDQETQYF
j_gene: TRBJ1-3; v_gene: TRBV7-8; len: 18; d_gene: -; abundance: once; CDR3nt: TGTGCCAGCAGCCTCGTTACCGTAACAGGAGCCGCTGGAAACACCATATATTTT; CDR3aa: CASSLVTVTGAAGNTIYF
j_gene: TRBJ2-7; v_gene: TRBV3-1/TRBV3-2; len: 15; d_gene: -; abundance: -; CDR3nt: TGTGCCAGCAGCTACGGGTTCCCCGCCTCCTACGAGCAGTACTTC; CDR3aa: CASSYGFPASYEQYF
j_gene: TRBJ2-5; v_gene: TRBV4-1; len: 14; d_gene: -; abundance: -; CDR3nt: TGCGCCAGCAGTCATACAGGGTCCAGGGAGACCCAGTACTTC; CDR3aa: CASSHTGSRETQYF
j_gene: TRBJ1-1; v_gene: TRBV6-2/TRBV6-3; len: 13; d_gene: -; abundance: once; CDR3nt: TGTGCCAGCAGTTATAGCGGGGGCACTGAAGCTTTCTTT; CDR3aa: CASSYSGGTEAFF
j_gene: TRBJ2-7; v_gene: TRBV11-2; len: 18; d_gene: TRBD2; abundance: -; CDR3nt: TGTGCCAGCAGCTTAGTTGGGACTAGCGGGGGGCCGGTTTACGAGCAGTACTTC; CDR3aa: CASSLVGTSGGPVYEQYF
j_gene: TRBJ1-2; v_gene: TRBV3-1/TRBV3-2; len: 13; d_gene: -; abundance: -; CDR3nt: TGTGCCAGCAGCCGAGACGTCGGCTATGGCTACACCTTC; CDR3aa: CASSRDVGYGYTF
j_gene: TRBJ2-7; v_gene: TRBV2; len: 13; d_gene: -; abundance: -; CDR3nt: TGTGCCAGCGGGGGGACCAGCTCCTACGAGCAGTACTTC; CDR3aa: CASGGTSSYEQYF
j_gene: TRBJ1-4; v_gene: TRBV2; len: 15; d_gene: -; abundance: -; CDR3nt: TGTGCCAGCAGTTCTGAGTGGCAGGGTGGTGAAAAACTGTTTTTT; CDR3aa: CASSSEWQGGEKLFF
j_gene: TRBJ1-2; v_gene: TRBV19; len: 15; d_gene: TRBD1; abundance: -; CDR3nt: TGTGCCAGTAGTGGGACAGGGCATGACTTCTATGGCTACACCTTC; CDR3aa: CASSGTGHDFYGYTF
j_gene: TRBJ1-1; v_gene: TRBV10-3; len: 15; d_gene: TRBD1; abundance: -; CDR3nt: TGTGCCACAACCGGGACAGGGGCGGGGAACACTGAAGCTTTCTTT; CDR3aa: CATTGTGAGNTEAFF
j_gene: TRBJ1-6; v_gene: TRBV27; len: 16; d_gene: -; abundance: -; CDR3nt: TGTGCCAGCAGTTTATTTAGTAAGGGGCAGGATTCACCCCTCCACTTT; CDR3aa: CASSLFSKGQDSPLHF
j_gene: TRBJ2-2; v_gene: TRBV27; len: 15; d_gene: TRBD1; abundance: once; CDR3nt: TGTGCCAGCAGTCCCCAACGACAGGGGCGAGGGGAGCTGTTTTTT; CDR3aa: CASSPQRQGRGELFF
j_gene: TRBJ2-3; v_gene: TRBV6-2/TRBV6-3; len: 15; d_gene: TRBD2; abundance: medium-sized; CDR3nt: TGTGCCAGCAGTTACCTCAGCGGGGGGGCAGATACGCAGTATTTT; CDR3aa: CASSYLSGGADTQYF
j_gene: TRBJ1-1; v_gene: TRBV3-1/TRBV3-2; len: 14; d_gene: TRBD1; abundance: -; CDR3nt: TGTGCCAGCAGTCCCACAGGGGGCGCAACTGAAGCTTTCTTT; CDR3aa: CASSPTGGATEAFF
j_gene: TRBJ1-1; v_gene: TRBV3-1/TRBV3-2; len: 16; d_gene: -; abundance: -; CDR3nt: TGTGCCAGCAGCCAAGGACAGGTATTGGTGAACACTGAAGCTTTCTTT; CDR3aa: CASSQGQVLVNTEAFF
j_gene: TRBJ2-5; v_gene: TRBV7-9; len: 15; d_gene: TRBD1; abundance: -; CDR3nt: TGTGCCAGCAGACCGACCGGGACAGGGCGAGAGACCCAGTACTTC; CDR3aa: CASRPTGTGRETQYF